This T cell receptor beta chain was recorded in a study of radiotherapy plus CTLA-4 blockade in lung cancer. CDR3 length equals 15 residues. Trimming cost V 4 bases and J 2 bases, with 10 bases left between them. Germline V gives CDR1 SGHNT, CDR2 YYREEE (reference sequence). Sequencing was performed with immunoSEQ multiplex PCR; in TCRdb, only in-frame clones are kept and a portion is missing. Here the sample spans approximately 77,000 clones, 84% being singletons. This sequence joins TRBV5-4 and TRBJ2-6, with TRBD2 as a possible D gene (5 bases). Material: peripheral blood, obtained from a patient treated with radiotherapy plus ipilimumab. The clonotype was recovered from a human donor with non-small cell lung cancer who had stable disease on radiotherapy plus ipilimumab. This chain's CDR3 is CASSPPGTGANVLTF. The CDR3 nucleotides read TGTGCCAGCAGCCCCCCGGGGACTGGGGCCAACGTCCTGACTTTC.